In its sample, the clone carrying this T cell receptor (beta chain) was seen once. Its antigen is unidentified. Method: immunoSEQ multiplex PCR; TCRdb's copy keeps in-frame clones and lacks some. The data show 40,000 to 45,000 clones, 75% to 85% seen once. This entry is derived from a study of OX40 agonist ivuxolimab in advanced cancers. This CDR3 spans 17 amino acids. V lost 5 bases to trimming and J lost 6 bases; unmatched junction nucleotides: 12. Germline V gives CDR1 SGHTA, CDR2 FQGNSA. Study results and caveats: Clonal expansion among partial responders at 0.1-3.0 mg/kg ranked near the lowest.

The sequenced sample was CD4+ or CD8+ T cells sorted from blood, obtained in a trial of the OX40 agonist ivuxolimab. The sequence derives from an adult with an advanced solid tumor such as melanoma, head and neck, liver or kidney cancer. This chain uses TRBV7-2 with TRBJ2-2; 10 bases align to TRBD2. The CDR3 is CASSARGASGSSGELFF. CDR3 coding DNA: TGTGCCAGCAGCGCCCGAGGGGCTAGCGGGAGCTCCGGGGAGCTGTTTTTT. The full variable domain, rest sourced from reference TRBV7-2 and TRBJ2-2, is GAGVSQSPSNKVTEKGKDVELRCDPISGHTALYWYRQSLGQGLEFLIYFQGNSAPDKSGLPSDRFSAERTGGSVSTLTIQRTQQEDSAVYLCASSARGASGSSGELFFGEGSRLTVL.